The clone carrying this T cell receptor (beta chain) occurred once. Produced via immunoSEQ multiplex PCR; TCRdb's table is partial and in-frame only. The table shows 170,000 or so clones, with approximately 92% occurring only once. The record originates from a study of control samples from healthy donors and cancer patients. V dropped 1 base and J dropped 3 bases, with 10 bases sitting between them. Germline V gene data show CDR1 as SGHAT and CDR2 as FQNNGV. The CDR3 is made up of 14 amino acids. The sequenced sample consisted of blood. The sequence was obtained from a woman in her forties in good health. The V gene is TRBV11-2, the J gene TRBJ2-7; D not certain. CDR3 sequence reads: CASSLAFASYEQYF. The DNA of the CDR3 is TGTGCCAGCAGCTTAGCTTTTGCCAGCTACGAGCAGTACTTC.